What follows is one TCR beta chain and its context. Its antigen is currently unknown. The data belong to a study of T-cell reconstitution after alpha-beta-depleted transplantation in children. Germline V gives CDR1 LNHDA, CDR2 SQIVND (reference sequence). There are 15 residues in the CDR3. The V end was cut by 3 bases, the J end by 12 bases, with 20 bases between. It was with unique molecular identifiers that the TCRbeta library was prepared. Using its own MiXCR run on the PCR reads, TCRdb lists one record per CDR3 protein. Altogether some 300,000 distinct CDR3 sequences are present, nearly 8% being singletons, with the ten largest covering approximately 9.6%. Broader study findings: By one year post-transplant, T-cell counts and diversity largely arose from T cells that were newly produced.

The material sequenced was peripheral blood, taken 360 days after TCRalphabeta/CD19-depleted stem cell transplant. This TCR derives from a female patient aged 2-10 years who had a stem cell transplant for Fanconi anemia, so the T cells may come from the graft donor. The chain recombines TRBV19 with TRBJ1-4; D gene unclear. CDR3 sequence: CASSIQPGAERELFF. DNA of the CDR3: TGTGCCAGTAGTATTCAGCCGGGCGCGGAAAGGGAACTGTTTTTT.